Following are 20 T cell receptor beta chains from one sample sequenced in a study of cytomegalovirus exposure and HLA in healthy donors. PCR primers comprised 60 Vbeta and 13 Jbeta primers. Using immunoSEQ multiplex PCR, the repertoire was profiled, and TCRdb retains in-frame clones only, with some absent. The data show fewer than 150,000 clones, around 77% seen once. Sequencing used PBMCs. The receptors here all came from a young woman in good health and CMV-seropositive.

In this sample, this clone turned up once. V gene TRBV5-6 combines with J gene TRBJ1-1; tentatively, D is TRBD1 (6 bases). There are 14 residues in the CDR3. Germline V gene data show CDR1 as SGHDT and CDR2 as YYEEEE. Trimming cost V 1 base and J 6 bases, with 13 bases left between them. The DNA of the CDR3 is TGTGCCAGCAGCTTGTCTGGGGGCGACCCTGAAGCTTTCTTT. This translates into CASSLSGGDPEAFF.

This clone turned up a few times. The rearrangement uses TRBV18 and TRBJ1-2, with 7 positions matching TRBD1. Germline loops: CDR1 KGHSH, CDR2 LQKENI. CDR3 length: 15 amino acids. The V segment lost 2 bases and the J segment 4 bases; nucleotides outside the gene matches: 7. CDR3 in amino acids: CASSPGDRDGYGYTF. Here the CDR3 DNA reads TGTGCCAGCTCACCAGGAGACAGGGACGGCTATGGCTACACCTTC. Looking up the rest from reference TRBV18 and TRBJ1-2 gives the full variable domain: NAGVMQNPRHLVRRRGQEARLRCSPMKGHSHVYWYRQLPEEGLKFMVYLQKENIIDESGMPKERFSAEFPKEGPSILRIQQVVRGDSAAYFCASSPGDRDGYGYTFGSGTRLTVV.

V is TRBV6-5 and J is TRBJ1-2, with D hard to call. CDR3 size: 15 residues. Germline assignment: CDR1 MNHEY and CDR2 SVGAGI. The ends were cut back, 7 bases at V and 4 bases at J, with 19 bases in the middle. The CDR3 bases are TGTGCCAGCACTACCGTTGAGGGTGCAGGCTATGGCTACACCTTC. It translates to CASTTVEGAGYGYTF.

CDR3 protein: CASSPPGDRGSSGANVLTF. CDR3 bases: TGTGCCAGCAGCCCCCCGGGGGACAGGGGATCCTCTGGGGCCAACGTCCTGACTTTC. This chain links TRBV21-1 with TRBJ2-6; TRBD1, the table's D call, lacks a check against the DNA. TRBV21-1 is tagged as a pseudogene. This CDR3 is 19 amino acids long.

The chain's CDR3 is CASKASGILSHEQYF. The CDR3 nucleotides are TGTGCCAGCAAAGCTAGCGGGATCCTGTCCCACGAGCAGTACTTC. The chain uses TRBV6-1 and TRBJ2-7; TRBD2 matches at 9 bases. This CDR3 is built from 15 residues. The ends lost 7 bases at V and 5 bases at J; junction bases unmatched: 12. The germline V gene encodes CDR1 MNHNS and CDR2 SASEGT.

The CDR3 loop is CATSRSSTSPYGYTF. The CDR3 DNA is TGTGCCACCAGCAGATCTTCGACAAGCCCTTATGGCTACACCTTC. The genes are TRBV15 and TRBJ1-2; D not resolved. The CDR3 length is 15 residues. Germline-derived CDR1 and CDR2 are LNHNV and YYDKDF (reference sequence). Trimming removed 2 bases from V and 5 bases from J, with 15 bases in between.

The chain is built from TRBV7-2 and TRBJ2-2; perhaps TRBD2 as D (6 bases). V was trimmed by 5 bases and J by 0 bases, leaving 10 bases between them. CDR3 size: 15 residues. Germline V gene data show CDR1 as SGHTA and CDR2 as FQGNSA. The CDR3 region is CASSARLANTGELFF. CDR3 DNA sequence: TGTGCCAGCAGCGCCCGACTAGCGAACACCGGGGAGCTGTTTTTT.

On this clone itself: Germline is not matched at one junction end, which may reflect a read error. The chain links TRBV5-8 to TRBJ1-5; 9 nucleotides align to TRBD1. The CDR3 sequence is 17 residues long. The V gene's germline CDR1 is SGHTS and CDR2 YDEGEE. For the CDR3, the DNA is TGTGCCAGCAGCACCGGGACAGGGAGGTCCCTAAATCAGCCCCGGCATTTT. Its protein is CASSTGTGRSLNQPRHF.

The CDR3 region has the DNA TGTGCCAGTAGTATACAGCGTAATGAAAAACTGTTTTTT. It translates to CASSIQRNEKLFF. V usage is TRBV19 and J usage is TRBJ1-4; D not resolved. The V and J ends lost 2 bases and 4 bases respectively, with 5 bases between them. Germline CDR1 reads LNHDA; CDR2 reads SQIVND (reference sequence). The CDR3 consists of 13 residues.

V and J are TRBV2 and TRBJ2-4; 8 nucleotides agree with TRBD2. Per the germline V gene, CDR1 is SNHLY and CDR2 is FYNNEI. V lost 3 bases, J lost 9 bases, and 10 bases stayed unmatched. The CDR3 is made up of 15 amino acids. CDR3 region: CASSEFTSGFGIQYF. DNA for the CDR3: TGTGCCAGCAGTGAGTTTACTAGCGGCTTCGGCATTCAGTACTTC.

The CDR3 spells CASSSRRDSLGETQYF. CDR3 nucleotide sequence: TGTGCCAGCAGTTCACGCCGGGACAGCCTAGGAGAGACCCAGTACTTC. V is TRBV5-5 and J is TRBJ2-5; 7 bases fit TRBD1. Trimming cost V 5 bases and J 4 bases; bases outside gene matches: 14. Germline lookup yields CDR1 SGHKS and CDR2 YYEKEE (reference sequence). The CDR3 runs 16 residues. The full variable domain, in which reference TRBV5-5 and TRBJ2-5 provide the parts outside the CDR3, is DAGVTQSPTHLIKTRGQQVTLRCSPISGHKSVSWYQQVLGQGPQFIFQYYEKEERGRGNFPDRFSARQFPNYSSELNVNALLLGDSALYLCASSSRRDSLGETQYFGPGTRLLVL.

The chain recombines TRBV11-1 with TRBJ2-5; TRBD2 is a possible D gene (6 bases). Per the germline V gene, CDR1 is SGHAT and CDR2 is FQDESV (reference sequence). V lost 3 bases, J lost 7 bases, and 9 bases lay in between. This CDR3 contains 12 residues. CDR3 sequence reads: CASSLRGATQYF. CDR3 coding DNA: TGTGCCAGCAGCTTGCGGGGAGCGACCCAGTACTTC.

V and J are TRBV7-9 and TRBJ2-5; 7 bases map to TRBD2. Germline V gene data show CDR1 as SEHNR and CDR2 as FQNEAQ (reference sequence). V trimming: 1 base; J trimming: 4 bases; junction bases outside the gene matches: 6. This CDR3 has 15 amino acids. DNA for the CDR3: TGTGCCAGCAGCTTAGACTGGGCGGGAGTAGAGACCCAGTACTTC. Amino acids: CASSLDWAGVETQYF.

The V call is TRBV10-3, the J call TRBJ2-1; D is unresolved. The CDR3 extends over 13 amino acids. V lost 4 bases and J lost 5, with 9 bases in between. Per the germline V gene, CDR1 is ENHRY and CDR2 is SYGVKD. CDR3 in DNA: TGTGCCATCAGTGTGCCGGTAAACAATGAGCAGTTCTTC. It encodes CAISVPVNNEQFF.

As to this clone: Other nucleotide sequences from this sample produce the same CDR3. The rearrangement joins TRBV4-1 to TRBJ2-7; 8 nucleotides align to TRBD1. Trimming removed 1 base from V and 1 base from J; junction bases left unmatched: 0. This CDR3 is built from 14 residues. The germline CDR1 and CDR2 sequences are MGHRA and YSYEKL. The CDR3 loop is CASSQGQGSYEQYF. CDR3 nucleotides: TGCGCCAGCAGCCAAGGACAGGGGTCCTACGAGCAGTACTTC.

The rearrangement links TRBV19 to TRBJ2-7; D ambiguous. V lost 5 bases to trimming and J lost 3 bases, with 8 bases between them. The CDR3 contains 12 residues. Per germline, CDR1 LNHDA and CDR2 SQIVND (reference sequence). Here the CDR3 reads CASSDTVYEQYF. The DNA for the CDR3 is TGTGCCAGTAGTGACACCGTCTACGAGCAGTACTTC. Drawing the rest from reference TRBV19 and TRBJ2-7, the complete variable domain is DGGITQSPKYLFRKEGQNVTLSCEQNLNHDAMYWYRQDPGQGLRLIYYSQIVNDFQKGDIAEGYSVSREKKESFPLTVTSAQKNPTAFYLCASSDTVYEQYFGPGTRLTVT.

This clone was observed a single time. The chain employs TRBV10-3 and TRBJ2-7; perhaps TRBD1 as D (5 bases). This CDR3 region has 14 residues. Trimming shortened V by 3 bases and J by 2 bases, and 11 bases separated the two germline ends. Per the germline V gene, CDR1 is ENHRY and CDR2 is SYGVKD. The CDR3 spells CAISEGVRAYEQYF. DNA of the CDR3: TGTGCCATCAGTGAAGGGGTTCGGGCCTACGAGCAGTACTTC.

The rearrangement joins TRBV4-1 to TRBJ1-2, with D maybe TRBD1 (5 bases). Germline V lookup: CDR1 MGHRA, CDR2 YSYEKL. The ends were cut back, 0 bases at V and 4 bases at J, with 21 bases in the middle. There are 18 residues in the CDR3. As DNA, the CDR3 is TGCGCCAGCAGCCAAGATTTGACAGCCGCTCGATCTCCCTATGGCTACACCTTC. Its translation is CASSQDLTAARSPYGYTF.

This sequence joins TRBV6-5 and TRBJ1-1; 7 bases map to TRBD1. Germline assignment: CDR1 MNHEY and CDR2 SVGAGI. The CDR3 is 14 amino acids. J lost 5 bases, V lost 0 bases, and 3 bases had no gene match. CDR3 sequence (DNA): TGTGCCAGCAGTTACTCCAGGGGGACGACTGAAGCTTTCTTT. Its protein product is CASSYSRGTTEAFF.

There are a few counts of this clone. V gene TRBV30 combines with J gene TRBJ1-5, with a tentative D call TRBD1 (5 bases). This CDR3 has 13 amino acids. Germline V gives CDR1 GTSNPN, CDR2 SVGIG (reference sequence). The V end lost 2 bases, the J end lost 5 bases, and 10 bases lay between the germline ends. CDR3 region: CAWSSKGDQPQHF. In DNA, the CDR3 is TGTGCCTGGAGTTCTAAAGGGGATCAGCCCCAGCATTTT.